A single sample gave rise to the 22 T cell receptor beta chains below, sequenced in a study of shared clonotypes between healthy human individuals. TCRdb's table, derived via immunoSEQ multiplex PCR, lists solely in-frame clones and lacks some. The sample comprises roughly 770,000 clones, about 96% of which are singletons, and under 0.25% rests with the top ten. Positive CCR7 selection of CD45RO-negative cells yielded the naive CD8 cells, and terminally differentiated effector memory CD45RA+ cells were excluded. The sequencing input was naive CD8+ T cells sorted from blood. The receptor source for this set is a man aged 25-45 years in good health.

V gene TRBV11-2 combines with J gene TRBJ2-1; 10 bases align to TRBD1. Trimming at V came to 4 bases and at J to 4 bases, leaving 7 bases not matched to a gene. The CDR3 is 16 amino acids. The germline gives CDR1 SGHAT, CDR2 FQNNGV. In DNA form, the CDR3 reads TGTGCCAGCAGCTCGATCCGGGACAGGGGATACAATGAGCAGTTCTTC. The encoded protein is CASSSIRDRGYNEQFF. Drawing the rest from reference TRBV11-2 and TRBJ2-1, the complete variable domain is EAGVAQSPRYKIIEKRQSVAFWCNPISGHATLYWYQQILGQGPKLLIQFQNNGVVDDSQLPKDRFSAERLKGVDSTLKIQPAKLEDSAVYLCASSSIRDRGYNEQFFGPGTRLTVL.

The chain joins TRBV7-9 to TRBJ2-3; TRBD2 aligns across 12 bases. Trimming cost V 4 bases and J 6 bases; bases outside gene matches: 11. Per the germline V gene, CDR1 is SEHNR and CDR2 is FQNEAQ (reference sequence). This CDR3 spans 17 amino acids. DNA for the CDR3: TGTGCCAGCAGCTCGACCGGGACTAGCGGGTATGCGGATACGCAGTATTTT. Translated: CASSSTGTSGYADTQYF.

This chain links TRBV19 with TRBJ1-4, with 9 bases aligning to TRBD1. V was pared by 6 bases and J by 0 bases, with 11 bases of the junction left unmatched. The CDR3 is made up of 18 amino acids. From germline, CDR1 is LNHDA and CDR2 SQIVND (reference sequence). This chain's CDR3 is CASRGRDRALATNEKLFF. The CDR3 DNA is TGTGCCAGTAGGGGTCGGGACAGGGCACTTGCAACTAATGAAAAACTGTTTTTT.

The chain carries TRBV4-3 and TRBJ1-5, with D hard to call. The CDR3 covers 15 residues. Germline-derived CDR1 and CDR2 are LGHNA and YSLEER. The germline V and J ends were trimmed by 0 bases and 4 bases, with 10 bases remaining between them. CDR3 bases: TGCGCCAGCAGCCAAGATCAGGTCAGAAATCAGCCCCAGCATTTT. This codes for CASSQDQVRNQPQHF.

This chain joins TRBV28 and TRBJ1-2; maybe TRBD1 (5 bases). The CDR3 has 14 residues. Per the germline V gene, CDR1 is MDHEN and CDR2 is SYDVKM. Deletions cut 7 bases from V and 6 bases from J, with 18 bases between. The CDR3 bases are TGTGCCAGCACCCATCTCCAGGGCGTCCATGGCTACACCTTC. This gives the protein CASTHLQGVHGYTF.

J is TRBJ2-1 and V is TRBV29-1; 8 nucleotides match TRBD1. Germline CDR1 and CDR2: SQVTM and ANQGSEA. The J segment lost 9 bases and the V segment lost 5 bases, leaving 9 bases of the junction unmatched. The CDR3 is 13 amino acids. CDR3 amino acids: CSVSGQGFVEQFF. CDR3 coding DNA: TGCAGCGTTTCCGGACAGGGTTTTGTTGAGCAGTTCTTC.

V is TRBV13 and J is TRBJ1-1; D is uncertain. V was clipped by 0 bases and J by 7 bases, with 6 bases between them. CDR3 size: 12 residues. CDR1 is PRHDT, CDR2 FYEKMQ, per germline (reference sequence). CDR3: CASSLGGSEAFF. The CDR3 coding sequence is TGTGCCAGCAGCTTAGGTGGCAGTGAAGCTTTCTTT.

This clone appeared a single time. The V and J genes are TRBV9 and TRBJ2-1; TRBD2 matches at 9 bases. The germline V gene encodes CDR1 SGDLS and CDR2 YYNGEE. With 0 bases clipped from V and 7 bases from J, the junction kept 5 bases outside the gene matches. The CDR3 loop spans 15 amino acids. Here the CDR3 DNA reads TGTGCCAGCAGCGTAGGCGGGAGGGAACGGAATGAGCAGTTCTTC. Amino acids: CASSVGGRERNEQFF.

This rearrangement joins TRBV9 to TRBJ2-7; D uncertain. CDR1 and CDR2 from the germline V gene are SGDLS and YYNGEE. The V end lost 5 bases, the J end lost 3 bases, and 12 bases lay between the germline ends. The CDR3 loop spans 13 amino acids. This CDR3 reads CASRPDGVYEQYF. The CDR3 nucleotides are TGTGCCAGCAGACCGGACGGTGTCTACGAGCAGTACTTC.

The chain uses TRBV6-6 and TRBJ2-7; maybe TRBD1 (6 bases). Germline V gives CDR1 MNHNY, CDR2 SVGAGI (reference sequence). This CDR3 has 14 amino acids. With 5 bases removed from V and 3 bases from J, the gap between germline ends came to 14 bases. Here the CDR3 DNA reads TGTGCCAGCAGTCCTATGACAGGAATCTACGAGCAGTACTTC. Residues: CASSPMTGIYEQYF.

This chain connects TRBV6-6 to TRBJ1-5; D not resolved. The ends were cut back, 7 bases at V and 0 bases at J, with 13 bases in the middle. CDR1 and CDR2 (germline): MNHNY, SVGAGI (reference sequence). The CDR3 is 15 amino acids. The CDR3 coding sequence is TGTGCCAGCAACCCTAGCAGCTATAGCAATCAGCCCCAGCATTTT. Protein: CASNPSSYSNQPQHF.

The V gene is TRBV28, the J gene TRBJ2-7; 10 bases map to TRBD2. The CDR3 is 16 residues long. Trimming cost V 3 bases and J 3 bases; bases outside gene matches: 8. The germline gives CDR1 MDHEN, CDR2 SYDVKM. DNA of the CDR3: TGTGCCAGCAGTTTTCCGCCGTCTAGCGGGAGCTACGAGCAGTACTTC. It encodes CASSFPPSSGSYEQYF.

This chain links TRBV27 with TRBJ2-7; TRBD2 is a possible D gene (5 bases). The V end was cut by 2 bases, the J end by 5 bases, with 16 bases between. Germline V gene sequence: CDR1 MNHEY, CDR2 SMNVEV (reference sequence). The CDR3 has 15 residues. The CDR3 DNA is TGTGCCAGCAGTTTAGATCGGGAAGGATTCAACGAGCAGTACTTC. Translation: CASSLDREGFNEQYF.

Points on this clone: Other DNA sequences in the same sample also yield this CDR3. This rearrangement joins TRBV29-1 to TRBJ2-2, with D unclear. CDR3 length: 11 residues. V shed 3 bases and J shed 4 bases, with 3 bases lying between them. The germline CDR1 and CDR2 sequences are SQVTM and ANQGSEA. CDR3 DNA: TGCAGCGTTGACAGCACCGGGGAGCTGTTTTTT. Residues: CSVDSTGELFF.

The chain has TRBV20-1 and TRBJ1-2; D is ambiguous. This CDR3 comprises 11 residues. CDR1 and CDR2 from the germline V gene are DFQATT and SNEGSKA (reference sequence). V lost 2 bases, J lost 8 bases, and 9 bases lay in between. As DNA, the CDR3 is TGCAGTGCTAGAAATAGGATCGGCTACACCTTC. Translated, it gives CSARNRIGYTF.

V is TRBV14 and J is TRBJ1-1, with 9 bases identical to TRBD1. V shed 2 bases, J shed 2 bases, and the junction held 6 bases outside the gene matches. CDR3 length equals 16 residues. Germline lookup yields CDR1 SGHDN and CDR2 FVKESK. The CDR3 sequence is CASSQHWTGENTEAFF. The CDR3 bases are TGTGCCAGCAGCCAACACTGGACAGGGGAAAACACTGAAGCTTTCTTT.

V gene TRBV5-1 combines with J gene TRBJ1-1; D unresolved. The CDR3 totals 15 residues. V was cut by 4 bases and J by 0 bases, with 13 bases left in between. Germline V gene data show CDR1 as SGHRS and CDR2 as YFSETQ. The CDR3 DNA is TGCGCCAGCAGCCTGCATCACCTTTTGAACACTGAAGCTTTCTTT. It codes for CASSLHHLLNTEAFF.

A remark on this clone: The sample holds other DNA sequences that translate to the same CDR3. This chain uses TRBV9 with TRBJ2-2; the D gene is possibly TRBD1 (6 bases). Trimming stripped 0 bases from V and 6 bases from J, with 9 bases between. Germline values: CDR1 SGDLS, CDR2 YYNGEE. The CDR3 loop spans 14 amino acids. The CDR3 bases are TGTGCCAGCAGCGTAGAAGGGGGTGCCGGGGAGCTGTTTTTT. Amino acids: CASSVEGGAGELFF.

This clone was counted once. This sequence joins TRBV25-1 and TRBJ2-7, with D uncertain. Trimming cost V 10 bases and J 0 bases, with 13 bases left between them. The germline V gene has CDR1 MGHDK and CDR2 SYGVNS. The CDR3 has 13 residues. CDR3 coding DNA: TGTGCCACCATCGGGCTTAACTCCTACGAGCAGTACTTC. This gives the protein CATIGLNSYEQYF.

V and J are TRBV30 and TRBJ1-1; D may be TRBD1 (6 bases). Germline CDR1 and CDR2: GTSNPN and SVGIG (reference sequence). This CDR3 region has 13 residues. V was cut by 3 bases and J by 5 bases, with 13 bases left in between. DNA for the CDR3: TGTGCCTGGAGGGAGGGGGGTTGGACTGAAGCTTTCTTT. This sequence encodes CAWREGGWTEAFF. The complete variable domain, with remaining parts taken from reference TRBV30 and TRBJ1-1, reads SQTIHQWPATLVQPVGSPLSLECTVEGTSNPNLYWYRQAAGRGLQLLFYSVGIGQISSEVPQNLSASRPQDRQFILSSKKLLLSDSGFYLCAWREGGWTEAFFGQGTRLTVV.

The chain uses TRBV27 and TRBJ2-7, with 12 bases lining up with TRBD2. Trimming removed 4 bases from V and 1 base from J; junction bases left unmatched: 8. This CDR3 has 17 amino acids. Germline loops: CDR1 MNHEY, CDR2 SMNVEV (reference sequence). CDR3 amino acids: CASSSGLAGTGSYEQYF. Here the CDR3 DNA reads TGTGCCAGCAGTTCAGGACTAGCGGGAACGGGGTCCTACGAGCAGTACTTC.

The gene calls are TRBV29-1 and TRBJ2-1; D ambiguous. The germline V and J ends were trimmed by 5 bases and 0 bases, with 11 bases remaining between them. The CDR3 covers 14 residues. Germline V gene data show CDR1 as SQVTM and CDR2 as ANQGSEA. The CDR3 DNA reads TGCAGCGTTAACAGACCAAGCTCCTACAATGAGCAGTTCTTC. It codes for CSVNRPSSYNEQFF.